This T cell receptor (beta chain) is from a study of OX40 agonist ivuxolimab in advanced cancers. Overall study results and limits: There were also nonresponders showing low normalized T-cell clonal expansion. Blood T cells, both CD4+ and CD8+, expanded clonally by week 6 at 0.1 to 3.0 mg/kg.

Patients with autoimmune history or systemic immunosuppression were excluded. Comments on this clone: Antigen: not known.

The CDR3 length is 19 residues. CDR1 is LGHNA, CDR2 YSLEER, per germline. Unmatched junction bases numbered 15, after V lost 1 base and J lost 6 bases. The protocol was immunoSEQ multiplex PCR, while the TCRdb copy is restricted to in-frame clones and leaves out a portion. The sample records about 45,000 clones, roughly 84% being singletons. V is TRBV4-3 and J is TRBJ2-1; 10 bases align to TRBD1. The sequence derives from an adult with an advanced solid tumor such as melanoma, head and neck, liver or kidney cancer. The sample consisted of CD4+ or CD8+ T cells sorted from blood, taken in a trial of the OX40 agonist ivuxolimab. Here the CDR3 DNA reads TGCGCCAGCAGCCAAGCAGCAGCGCCGGGACAGGGGATCAGCAATGAGCAGTTCTTC. Protein sequence: CASSQAAAPGQGISNEQFF.